This entry concerns a single T cell receptor beta chain. Random hexamers were used to reverse transcribe roughly 0.45 to 1 ug of RNA. Each CDR3 protein gets one entry after TCRdb re-called the immunoSEQ multiplex PCR reads with MiXCR. Of under 350,000 distinct CDR3 sequences in the sample, under 95% were seen once. CDR3 size: 18 residues. V lost 4 bases and J 5 bases, leaving 23 bases between the germline ends. Germline CDR1 is SGHTA and CDR2 is FQGNSA. The data stem from a study of CD8 T cells in Susac syndrome. The gene calls are TRBV7-2 and TRBJ2-2; D tentatively reads TRBD1 or TRBD2 (6 bases each). Input material: CD4+ T cells from PBMCs. The sequence derives from a human donor with multiple sclerosis. In DNA form, the CDR3 reads TGTGCCAGCAGCTCCGGCCAAGTGGGGGGCCTGTGGACCGGGGAGCTGTTTTTT. Its protein product is CASSSGQVGGLWTGELFF.